A selection of T cell receptor beta chains follows, all from one sample in a study of cytomegalovirus exposure and HLA in healthy donors. TCRdb's copy holds only in-frame clones and misses some; the assay was immunoSEQ multiplex PCR. This table holds tens of thousands of clones, roughly 67% found once. Sequencing was carried out using PBMCs. Receptors were obtained from a man aged 45-65 years in good health and CMV-seronegative. The conserved cysteine and the conserved F or W are not part of the CDR3 here. Fields, in order: J gene, V gene, CDR3 protein.

TRBJ2-7,TRBV30,AWADRGNSYEQY
TRBJ2-1,TRBV7-9,ASSFSGGAYNEQF
TRBJ2-7,TRBV9,ASSARTGASEQY
TRBJ2-3,TRBV30,AWSLGGSTDTQY
-,TRBV6-4,ASSDSGSGGNEQF
TRBJ1-2,TRBV5-1,ASSWGTDQGYT
TRBJ2-7,TRBV27,ASRDSPYEQY
TRBJ2-3,TRBV10-3,AITETSGAPTDTQY
TRBJ1-3,TRBV6-5,ASGKGNTIY
TRBJ2-1,TRBV20-1,SARADNEQF
TRBJ2-7,TRBV5-6,ASSFGTGGASYEQY
TRBJ2-2,TRBV11-2,ASSLAGISGELF
TRBJ1-3,TRBV6-6,ASSPRGGSSGNTIY
TRBJ1-6,TRBV6-1,ASRRTGTGYSPLH
TRBJ1-1,TRBV9,ASSAMPGLPEAF
TRBJ2-2,TRBV27,ASSLWHTGELF
TRBJ2-7,TRBV4-1,ASSQGGAVPYEQY
TRBJ1-6,TRBV30,AWSVSPLGNSPLH
TRBJ1-5,TRBV30,AWSVGGGSNQPQH
TRBJ2-5,TRBV30,AWSTGTGRVTQY
TRBJ1-1,TRBV10-1,ASGDTWNTEAF
TRBJ1-1,TRBV11-3,ASSPRDSLTEAF
TRBJ2-1,TRBV28,ASRSGGLAGAGEQF
TRBJ2-1,TRBV5-1,ASRPGQGNDEQF
TRBJ2-5,TRBV4-1,ASSHRLGETQY
TRBJ2-5,TRBV19,ASSPPGGRETQY
TRBJ1-1,TRBV6-4,ASSEVRGTEAF
TRBJ1-1,TRBV27,ASSSQGSYTEAF
TRBJ1-1,TRBV30,AWTAGWGAEAF
TRBJ1-1,TRBV30,AWSPPGQVDAF
TRBJ2-7,TRBV29-1,SVMTGLSYEQY
TRBJ2-1,TRBV5-6,ASSLGWLAGGGLEF
TRBJ2-7,TRBV7-9,ASSWATSGVTYEQY
TRBJ2-1,TRBV5-1,ASSMKGARDNEQF
TRBJ2-7,TRBV27,ASSFETGGYEQY
TRBJ2-3,TRBV7-8,ASSGQGIFTDTQY
TRBJ2-2,TRBV6-6,ASSPTPGTGELF
TRBJ1-5,TRBV9,ASSGGYSNQPQH
TRBJ1-3,TRBV2,ASNPGLGNTIY
TRBJ1-6,TRBV7-9,ASSLGTASPLH
TRBJ2-3,TRBV6-4,ASSVASGGALDTQY
TRBJ2-1,TRBV7-3,ASSVAGAPNNEQF
TRBJ2-3,TRBV6-1,ASSYGSSADTQY
TRBJ2-1,TRBV23-1,ASSQSCGLQSSYNEQF
TRBJ1-2,TRBV11-2,ASSTLTGKTSGYT
TRBJ1-6,TRBV5-1,ASSLNGESYNSPLH